What follows are 15 T cell receptor delta chains derived from one specimen sequenced in a study of gamma-delta chains in newborns, infants, children. TCRdb reanalyzed the reads using CATT. The data show under 1,500 delta-chain clones, around 2.8% seen once. Sequenced material: blood. The origin of the receptors is a child who was a newborn, infant or young child, either healthy, febrile or measles-vaccinated (not recorded which).

By sample share, this clone is large. This chain connects TRDV2 to TRDJ3; maybe TRDD3 (6 bases). Trimming stripped 0 bases from V and 0 bases from J, with 14 bases between. The V gene's germline CDR1 is GEAIGNYY and CDR2 EKD. CDR3 size: 19 residues. Here the CDR3 reads CACDTVGGDLSWDTRQMFF. CDR3 bases: TGTGCCTGTGACACCGTAGGGGGGGACCTCTCCTGGGACACCCGACAGATGTTTTTC.

This clone was seen only a few times. Given a much more abundant clone one base away, this may be a read error. This sample includes further DNA sequences coding for the same CDR3. This chain links TRDV2 with TRDJ3; 12 nucleotides match TRDD3. The germline V gene encodes CDR1 GEAIGNYY and CDR2 EKD. The CDR3 is 19 residues long. The V segment lost 7 bases and the J segment 0 bases; nucleotides outside the gene matches: 9. The CDR3: CACDPLLGDTSWDTRQMFF. The CDR3 DNA is TGTGCCTGCGACCCTTTACTGGGGGATACCTCCTGGGACACCCGACAGATGTTTTTC.

This clone was counted only a few times. This sequence may be a read error, since a much larger clone differs from it by one base. V and J are TRDV2 and TRDJ3; TRDD3 agrees at 8 bases. The CDR3 totals 17 residues. Germline assignment: CDR1 GEAIGNYY and CDR2 EKD. The CDR3: CACDTAGGPWDTRQTFF. As DNA, the CDR3 is TGTGCCTGTGACACCGCTGGGGGACCCTGGGACACCCGACAGACGTTTTTC.

A remark on this clone: A much larger clonotype is one base distant, so this may be a read error. The rearrangement joins TRDV2 to TRDJ3; 12 positions match TRDD3. The J segment lost 0 bases and the V segment lost 3 bases, leaving 8 bases of the junction unmatched. The CDR3 runs 20 residues. Per germline, CDR1 GEAIGNYY and CDR2 EKD. DNA for the CDR3: TGTGCCTGTGACTTCCTACTGGGGGATACTAGCTCCTGGGACACCCGACAGATGTTTTTC. It yields the protein CACDFLLGDTSSWDTRQMFF.

As for this clone: A much larger clone differs by one base, so this may be a read error. The V gene is TRDV2, the J gene TRDJ3; 8 bases line up with TRDD3. The CDR3 contains 18 residues. The trim removed 6 bases at V and 0 bases at J, leaving 9 bases unmatched. CDR1 and CDR2 (germline): GEAIGNYY, EKD. The CDR3, as DNA: TGTGCCTGTTACATACTGGGGGTTAGCTCCTGGGACACCCGACAGATGTTTTTC. This sequence encodes CACYILGVSSWDTRQMFF.

The sample holds a few counts of this clone. One base away lies a much larger clone, so this may be a sequencing read error. This CDR3 is also generated by other DNA sequences in the sample. The chain recombines TRDV2 with TRDJ3; 7 nucleotides agree with TRDD3. The germline gives CDR1 GEAIGNYY, CDR2 EKD. The CDR3 covers 16 residues. Trimming took 7 bases from V and 1 from J; bases not matched to a gene: 6. The CDR3 is CACDLGGSWDTRQMFF. The CDR3 region has the DNA TGTGCCTGCGACCTTGGGGGATCCTGGGACACCCGACAGATGTTTTTC.

A remark on this clone: A far larger clone differs by one base, so this is likely a read error. The sample has other DNA sequences that encode this CDR3 too. The chain carries TRDV2 and TRDJ1; 13 nucleotides agree with TRDD3. CDR3 size: 16 residues. Germline CDR1 reads GEAIGNYY; CDR2 reads EKD. The CDR3 coding sequence is TGTGCCTGCGACACACTGGGGGATACGCACACCGATAAACTCATCTTT. Amino acids: CACDTLGDTHTDKLIF.

The table lists this clone with a few counts. TCRdb's protein for this DNA is that of a much larger clone and differs from the translation at residue 14, likely a read error; the protein shown is the DNA translation. The chain couples TRDV2 to TRDJ3; 10 bases map to TRDD3. Germline-derived CDR1 and CDR2 are GEAIGNYY and EKD. The CDR3 is made up of 16 amino acids. CDR3 in amino acids: CACDTGGYWDTRQVFF. The CDR3 nucleotides are TGTGCCTGTGACACTGGGGGATACTGGGACACCCGACAGGTGTTTTTC.

This clone has more than one count but fewer than ten. It may be a read error: a sequence one base away is much more abundant. The J gene is TRDJ2, the V gene TRDV2; 12 positions agree with TRDD3. This CDR3 is 19 amino acids long. Germline lookup yields CDR1 GEAIGNYY and CDR2 EKD. CDR3 sequence reads: CAGDTMSSWGIRGTAQLFF. The CDR3 DNA reads as TGTGCCGGTGACACCATGAGTTCCTGGGGGATACGGGGGACAGCACAACTCTTCTTT.

In this sample, this clone is large. The J gene is TRDJ1, the V gene TRAV29/DV5, with TRDD3 matching 8 bases. This CDR3 spans 18 amino acids. The germline gives CDR1 NSMFDY, CDR2 ISSIKDK. The ends lost 0 bases at V and 0 bases at J; junction bases unmatched: 13. The CDR3 nucleotides are TGTGCAGCAAGCGTATGCGGGGGATATTGCCTCAACACCGATAAACTCATCTTT. Translating it yields CAASVCGGYCLNTDKLIF.

This clone appeared a few times. A clone one base away is much larger, so this may be a read error. In the same sample, other DNA sequences code for this CDR3. The chain recombines TRDV2 with TRDJ2; 10 bases line up with TRDD3. The J segment lost 5 bases and the V segment lost 7 bases, leaving 6 bases of the junction unmatched. This CDR3 has 14 residues. Germline assignment: CDR1 GEAIGNYY and CDR2 EKD. CDR3 coding DNA: TGTGCCTGCGACGTACTGGGGGATACAGCACAACTCTTCTTT. Translated: CACDVLGDTAQLFF.

This clone appeared a few times. A much more abundant neighbour one base away suggests this may be a read error. The same CDR3 can be traced to other DNA sequences in this sample. CDR3 in DNA: TGTGCCTGTGACCCACTACGGACGGCTGTACCCTGGGACACCCGGCAGATGTTTTTC. Translation gives CACDPLRTAVPWDTRQMFF. This rearrangement joins TRDV2 to TRDJ3; D is perhaps TRDD3 (5 bases). The CDR3 runs 19 residues. Per germline, CDR1 GEAIGNYY and CDR2 EKD.

Regarding this clone: Sequence at one end of the junction differs from germline and may be a read error. Other nucleotide sequences in the sample specify the same CDR3. V and J are TRDV2 and TRDJ3; 10 positions agree with TRDD3. This CDR3 comprises 19 residues. CDR1 GEAIGNYY and CDR2 EKD come from the germline V gene. CDR3 region: CACDPLLGDTSWDTRRMFF. CDR3 DNA sequence: TGTGCCTGTGACCCTTTATTGGGGGATACCTCCTGGGACACCCGACGGATGTTTTTC.

To note about this clone: This sequence is one base from a far larger clone and is likely a read error. V is TRDV2 and J is TRDJ3, with D uncertain. The V and J ends lost 3 bases and 2 bases respectively, with 1 base between them. This CDR3 has 13 residues. CDR1 and CDR2 (germline): GEAIGNYY, EKD. The CDR3 region is CACDAWDTRQMFF. CDR3 bases: TGTGCCTGTGACGCCTGGGACACCCGACAGATGTTTTTC.

This clone turned up a few times. This DNA's translation differs at residue 4 from TCRdb's protein, which comes from a much larger clone; a read error is likely, and the protein shown is translated from the DNA. This rearrangement joins TRDV2 to TRDJ1; 8 bases are a match to TRDD3. This CDR3 region has 15 residues. V shed 5 bases, J shed 0 bases, and the junction held 7 bases outside the gene matches. CDR1 is GEAIGNYY and CDR2 is EKD in the germline V gene. CDR3: CACAAILGDTDKLIF. The CDR3 DNA follows: TGTGCCTGTGCCGCTATACTGGGGGACACCGATAAACTCATCTTT.